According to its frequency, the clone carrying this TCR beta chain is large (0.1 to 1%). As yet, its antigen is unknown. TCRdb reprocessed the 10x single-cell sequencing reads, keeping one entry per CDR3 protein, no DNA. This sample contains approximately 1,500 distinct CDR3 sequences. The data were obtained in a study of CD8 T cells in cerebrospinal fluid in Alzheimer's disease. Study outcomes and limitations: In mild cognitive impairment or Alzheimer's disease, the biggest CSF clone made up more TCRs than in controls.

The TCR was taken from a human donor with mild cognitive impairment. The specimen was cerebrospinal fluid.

The CDR3 protein is CASSLLGGELFF. This rearrangement joins TRBV5-5 to TRBJ2-2. CDR3 length equals 12 residues. Germline V gives CDR1 SGHKS, CDR2 YYEKEE (reference sequence).